Listed below are T cell receptor beta chains from one sample, sequenced in a study of blood T cell repertoires in COVID-19. The protocol was immunoSEQ multiplex PCR, while the TCRdb copy is restricted to in-frame clones and leaves out a portion. The sample lists about 43,000 clones; 75% to 90% were seen once. Sequencing was performed on peripheral blood. The receptors originated from a woman older than 75 with active COVID-19. Each CDR3 is given with its conserved first and last residue. D genes are given only for firm matches. Clone size is given for some rows only: seen once, a few or many times, or a class if the clone is expanded.

v_gene: TRBV19; d_gene: TRBD2; j_gene: TRBJ2-1; abundance: .; CDR3aa: CASSGQAGGPNNEQFF; CDR3nt: TGTGCCAGTAGTGGGCAAGCGGGGGGCCCCAACAATGAGCAGTTCTTC
v_gene: TRBV25-1; d_gene: TRBD2; j_gene: TRBJ2-2; abundance: .; CDR3aa: CASGSRGSGELFF; CDR3nt: TGTGCCAGCGGCTCGCGGGGGTCCGGGGAGCTGTTTTTT
v_gene: TRBV29-1; d_gene: .; j_gene: TRBJ2-7; abundance: .; CDR3aa: CSVEWNQGYEQYF; CDR3nt: TGCAGCGTTGAATGGAACCAGGGGTACGAGCAGTACTTC
v_gene: TRBV28; d_gene: .; j_gene: TRBJ1-2; abundance: .; CDR3aa: CASRQTRGGGYTF; CDR3nt: TGTGCCAGCAGGCAAACCCGAGGTGGCGGCTACACCTTC
v_gene: TRBV28; d_gene: .; j_gene: TRBJ1-2; abundance: .; CDR3aa: CASSHRYGYTF; CDR3nt: TGTGCCAGCAGCCACAGGTATGGCTACACCTTC
v_gene: TRBV11-2; d_gene: TRBD1; j_gene: TRBJ1-3; abundance: .; CDR3aa: CASSTGQGVIIGNTIYF; CDR3nt: TGTGCCAGCAGCACGGGACAGGGGGTTATAATTGGAAACACCATATATTTT
v_gene: TRBV6-5; d_gene: TRBD1; j_gene: TRBJ2-7; abundance: .; CDR3aa: CASSIRTGGYEQYF; CDR3nt: TGTGCCAGCAGTATCCGGACAGGGGGCTACGAGCAGTACTTC
v_gene: TRBV5-4; d_gene: TRBD1; j_gene: TRBJ1-2; abundance: .; CDR3aa: CASSPGLGDRGPGYTF; CDR3nt: TGTGCCAGCAGCCCAGGACTAGGGGACAGGGGCCCTGGCTACACCTTC
v_gene: TRBV3-1/TRBV3-2; d_gene: TRBD2; j_gene: TRBJ2-3; abundance: .; CDR3aa: CASSRGDGTDTQYF; CDR3nt: TGTGCCAGTTCGCGGGGGGACGGCACAGATACGCAGTATTTT
v_gene: TRBV7-9; d_gene: TRBD2; j_gene: TRBJ2-1; abundance: .; CDR3aa: CASSLVGLVAGADEQFF; CDR3nt: TGTGCCAGCAGCTTAGTGGGCTTAGTAGCGGGGGCCGATGAGCAGTTCTTC
v_gene: TRBV7-2; d_gene: .; j_gene: TRBJ2-5; abundance: .; CDR3aa: CASSFDRGYQETQYF; CDR3nt: TGTGCCAGCAGCTTCGACCGGGGGTACCAAGAGACCCAGTACTTC
v_gene: TRBV23-1; d_gene: .; j_gene: TRBJ2-7; abundance: .; CDR3aa: CASSQFICREQYF; CDR3nt: TGCGCCAGCAGTCAATTCATCTGTCGGGAGCAGTACTTC
v_gene: TRBV6-5; d_gene: TRBD1; j_gene: TRBJ1-1; abundance: .; CDR3aa: CASRKIGQGNTEAFF; CDR3nt: TGTGCCAGCAGGAAGATCGGACAGGGGAACACTGAAGCTTTCTTT
v_gene: TRBV7-9; d_gene: .; j_gene: TRBJ2-4; abundance: .; CDR3aa: CASRKLTKNIQYF; CDR3nt: TGTGCCAGCAGAAAGCTAACCAAAAACATTCAGTACTTC
v_gene: TRBV30; d_gene: TRBD1; j_gene: TRBJ1-3; abundance: few; CDR3aa: CAWGPGTGVGNTIYF; CDR3nt: TGTGCCTGGGGTCCCGGGACAGGGGTAGGAAACACCATATATTTT
v_gene: TRBV12-3/TRBV12-4; d_gene: TRBD2; j_gene: TRBJ2-7; abundance: .; CDR3aa: CASGLAGGLEQYF; CDR3nt: TGTGCCAGCGGGTTAGCGGGGGGGCTCGAGCAGTACTTC
v_gene: TRBV10-3; d_gene: .; j_gene: TRBJ2-5; abundance: .; CDR3aa: CATKGHLKETQYF; CDR3nt: TGTGCCACCAAGGGACACCTTAAAGAGACCCAGTACTTC
v_gene: TRBV19; d_gene: .; j_gene: TRBJ1-2; abundance: .; CDR3aa: CASSNWYGYTF; CDR3nt: TGTGCCAGTAGTAACTGGTATGGCTACACCTTC
v_gene: TRBV28; d_gene: .; j_gene: TRBJ1-5; abundance: few; CDR3aa: CARSRQPQHF; CDR3nt: TGTGCCAGGTCGAGGCAGCCCCAGCATTTT
v_gene: TRBV6-5; d_gene: TRBD1; j_gene: TRBJ1-3; abundance: .; CDR3aa: CASSRTGGGNTIYF; CDR3nt: TGTGCCAGCAGCCGGACAGGGGGAGGAAACACCATATATTTT
v_gene: TRBV18; d_gene: TRBD1; j_gene: TRBJ1-4; abundance: .; CDR3aa: CASSPPGQANEKLFF; CDR3nt: TGTGCCAGCTCACCACCGGGACAGGCTAATGAAAAACTGTTTTTT
v_gene: TRBV24-1; d_gene: TRBD1; j_gene: TRBJ2-3; abundance: .; CDR3aa: CATSAQGVSKDTQYF; CDR3nt: TGTGCCACCAGTGCGCAGGGGGTGAGCAAAGATACGCAGTATTTT
v_gene: TRBV5-1; d_gene: .; j_gene: TRBJ2-1; abundance: .; CDR3aa: CASSAGQNNEQFF; CDR3nt: TGCGCCAGCAGCGCGGGACAGAACAATGAGCAGTTCTTC
v_gene: TRBV29-1; d_gene: TRBD1; j_gene: TRBJ1-2; abundance: .; CDR3aa: CSVRTGSDGYTF; CDR3nt: TGCAGCGTCCGGACAGGGAGCGATGGCTACACCTTC
v_gene: TRBV4-3; d_gene: TRBD1; j_gene: TRBJ2-7; abundance: once; CDR3aa: CASSQGQGVGYEQYF; CDR3nt: TGCGCCAGCAGCCAAGGACAGGGGGTAGGGTACGAGCAGTACTTC
v_gene: TRBV7-2; d_gene: TRBD2; j_gene: TRBJ2-5; abundance: .; CDR3aa: CASSLALAGKVKTQYF; CDR3nt: TGTGCCAGCAGCTTAGCATTAGCGGGGAAGGTCAAGACCCAGTACTTC
v_gene: TRBV9; d_gene: TRBD1; j_gene: TRBJ2-7; abundance: .; CDR3aa: CASSTSGGLSPYEQYF; CDR3nt: TGTGCCAGCAGCACCTCAGGGGGCTTATCCCCCTACGAGCAGTACTTC
v_gene: TRBV5-4; d_gene: .; j_gene: TRBJ2-6; abundance: .; CDR3aa: CASTGNPSGANVLTF; CDR3nt: TGTGCCAGCACAGGGAACCCATCTGGGGCCAACGTCCTGACTTTC
v_gene: TRBV19; d_gene: TRBD1; j_gene: TRBJ1-6; abundance: .; CDR3aa: CASTTYRDSNNSPLHF; CDR3nt: TGTGCCAGTACCACATACCGGGACAGCAATAATTCACCCCTCCACTTT
v_gene: TRBV3-1/TRBV3-2; d_gene: .; j_gene: TRBJ1-5; abundance: .; CDR3aa: CASSPQHF; CDR3nt: TGTGCCAGCAGCCCGCAGCATTTT
v_gene: TRBV13; d_gene: TRBD1; j_gene: TRBJ1-4; abundance: few; CDR3aa: CASSLGGQGNEKLFF; CDR3nt: TGTGCCAGCAGCTTAGGGGGACAGGGGAATGAAAAACTGTTTTTT
v_gene: TRBV7-2; d_gene: .; j_gene: TRBJ2-5; abundance: .; CDR3aa: CLAMETQYF; CDR3nt: TGCCTCGCTATGGAGACCCAGTACTTC
v_gene: TRBV11-2; d_gene: .; j_gene: TRBJ2-3; abundance: .; CDR3aa: CASSISSGTDTQYF; CDR3nt: TGTGCCAGCAGCATATCTAGCGGCACAGATACGCAGTATTTT
v_gene: TRBV6-2/TRBV6-3; d_gene: .; j_gene: TRBJ2-7; abundance: .; CDR3aa: CASSHGQEQYF; CDR3nt: TGTGCCAGCAGTCACGGACAGGAGCAGTACTTC
v_gene: TRBV19; d_gene: .; j_gene: TRBJ2-2; abundance: once; CDR3aa: CASTRSQGGGDTGELFF; CDR3nt: TGTGCCAGTACCCGATCCCAAGGGGGCGGGGACACCGGGGAGCTGTTTTTT
v_gene: TRBV11-2; d_gene: .; j_gene: TRBJ2-4; abundance: once; CDR3aa: CASSPLNSGGGIQYF; CDR3nt: TGTGCCAGCAGCCCCCTGAACAGCGGCGGCGGCATTCAGTACTTC
v_gene: TRBV10-1; d_gene: TRBD2; j_gene: TRBJ2-7; abundance: .; CDR3aa: CASSPWGGVFCEQYF; CDR3nt: TGCGCCAGTTCCCCGTGGGGGGGGGTTTTTTGCGAGCAGTACTTC
v_gene: TRBV29-1; d_gene: .; j_gene: TRBJ1-2; abundance: .; CDR3aa: CSVVEDGGYGYTF; CDR3nt: TGCAGCGTTGTAGAAGACGGGGGTTATGGCTACACCTTC
v_gene: TRBV7-8; d_gene: TRBD1; j_gene: TRBJ1-2; abundance: .; CDR3aa: CASSRTGGSGGYTF; CDR3nt: TGTGCCAGCAGCCGGACAGGGGGCTCGGGGGGCTACACCTTC